A selection of T cell receptor beta chains follows, all from one sample in a study of post-analysis software for immune sequencing data. TCRdb passed the PCR reads through MiXCR, listing each CDR3 protein once. Of around 710,000 distinct CDR3 sequences listed, just over 45% are singletons. Material for sequencing was blood. These TCRs come from a girl aged 10-17 years with multiple sclerosis. The CDR3 runs from the conserved cysteine through the conserved F or W. A D gene is named only where the DNA matches it firmly. Clone size is stated in some rows and not others, as once, few, many or a class when expanded.

CDR3 DNA	CDR3 protein	CDR3 length	V gene	D gene	J gene	clone size
TGTGCCAGACTGAACAGGGGATCTAGCTATGGCTACACCTTC	CARLNRGSSYGYTF	14	TRBV2	TRBD1	TRBJ1-2	-
TGTGCCACCAGTGTGGGACAGGGAGTGGAGACCCAGTACTTC	CATSVGQGVETQYF	14	TRBV24-1	TRBD1	TRBJ2-5	few
TGTGCCAGCAGTCCACTCGGGGTGGAGCGCAATGAGCAGTTCTTC	CASSPLGVERNEQFF	15	TRBV27	-	TRBJ2-1	few
TGTGCCAGCAGTTTAGTCGGTGAGCAGTTCTTC	CASSLVGEQFF	11	TRBV12-3/TRBV12-4	-	TRBJ2-1	many
TGTGCCAGCAGCTCAACAGGGGGCGTAGGTGAAAAACTGTTTTTT	CASSSTGGVGEKLFF	15	TRBV7-9	TRBD1	TRBJ1-4	-
TGTGCCAGCAGCCAAGGGAACAGGGCCGCCTATGGCTACACCTTC	CASSQGNRAAYGYTF	15	TRBV3-1	-	TRBJ1-2	-
TGCGCCAGCAGCTTGGGCTCCTTTGAGGTCCACGAGCAGTACTTC	CASSLGSFEVHEQYF	15	TRBV5-1	-	TRBJ2-7	-
TGTGCCAGCAGTTTACAGAGGGAGCAGTACTTC	CASSLQREQYF	11	TRBV28	-	TRBJ2-4	-
TGTACCAGCAGTCCCATTACCGACAGGGGCGAGCAGTACTTC	CTSSPITDRGEQYF	14	TRBV27	TRBD1	TRBJ2-7	-
TGCAGCGTTTGGGCTCCTGGGGCAGGTTTGGGGGGCTATGGCTACACCTTC	CSVWAPGAGLGGYGYTF	17	TRBV29-1	-	TRBJ1-2	few
TGTGCCAGCAGTGAAGTGAGGGGTAGCACAGATACGCAGTATTTT	CASSEVRGSTDTQYF	15	TRBV6-1	-	TRBJ2-3	-
TGTGCCAGCAGCGGGCCTCTACGGCATGAGCAGTTCTTC	CASSGPLRHEQFF	13	TRBV9	-	TRBJ2-1	-
TGTGCCAGCAGCTCTACCAGGACGGCGAACACTGAAGCTTTCTTT	CASSSTRTANTEAFF	15	TRBV7-9	-	TRBJ1-1	-
TGTGCCAGCTCACTGGACAGAAAGAATGAAAAACTGTTTTTT	CASSLDRKNEKLFF	14	TRBV18	-	TRBJ1-4	few
TGCAGCGTTGCACAGGGGACCCCCTACGAGCAGTACTTC	CSVAQGTPYEQYF	13	TRBV29-1	TRBD1	TRBJ2-7	-
TGTGCCAGCAGCTTAGGCGGGACACACAACACTGAAGCTTTCTTT	CASSLGGTHNTEAFF	15	TRBV7-9	-	TRBJ1-1	-
TGCAGCGTCTTAGCGGGAGTCCATCAGACCCAGTACTTC	CSVLAGVHQTQYF	13	TRBV29-1	TRBD2	TRBJ2-5	-
TGTGCCAGCAGCCGGGGGGTAGGGTACTATGGCTACACCTTC	CASSRGVGYYGYTF	14	TRBV12-3/TRBV12-4	-	TRBJ1-2	-
TGTGCCAGCAGTCAAGATATCATGGTGAACACTGAAGCTTTCTTT	CASSQDIMVNTEAFF	15	TRBV4-2	-	TRBJ1-1	-
TGCAGGGCGGGGAAAGATGGCGGGAGGGCCTACAATGAGCAGTTCTTC	CRAGKDGGRAYNEQFF	16	TRBV20-1	TRBD2	TRBJ2-1	-
TGTGCCAGCAGTCTGTCCCGGGACATTTACGAGCAGTACTTC	CASSLSRDIYEQYF	14	TRBV6-5	-	TRBJ2-7	-
TGCGCCAGCAGCTTGGTGGCGGGAGTTAGCACAGATACGCAGTATTTT	CASSLVAGVSTDTQYF	16	TRBV5-1	TRBD2	TRBJ2-3	few
TGTGCCAGCAGTGAAGAACGAACCCCCGGCAGAGTACCTCCCTACGAGCAGTACTTC	CASSEERTPGRVPPYEQYF	19	TRBV6-1	-	TRBJ2-7	-
TGTGCCAGCAGTACGGATAGCGGGAGTAGTTACGAGCAGTACTTC	CASSTDSGSSYEQYF	15	TRBV6-5	TRBD2	TRBJ2-7	many
TGTGCCAGCAGTTACCCTCGCAGGGGTAGCCTGCGAGAGCAGTTCTTC	CASSYPRRGSLREQFF	16	TRBV6-5	-	TRBJ2-1	few
TGCAGTGCTTCCGACGGGGCTAGCGGGTCCTACGAGCAGTACTTC	CSASDGASGSYEQYF	15	TRBV20-1	TRBD2	TRBJ2-7	-
TGTGCCACCAGTGGCCGGGACAGCGGTAGTTCGGAGACCCAGTACTTC	CATSGRDSGSSETQYF	16	TRBV24-1	TRBD1	TRBJ2-5	few
TGTGCCAGCAGCATCAGGTCCTACAATGAGCAGTTCTTC	CASSIRSYNEQFF	13	TRBV7-9	-	TRBJ2-1	-
TGCAGTGCTTCGATCGGACAGGGCTATGGCTACATCTTC	CSASIGQGYGYIF	13	TRBV20-1	TRBD1	TRBJ1-2	-
TGTGCCACCATACTAGATCTGTACAATGAGCAGTTCTTC	CATILDLYNEQFF	13	TRBV5-5	-	TRBJ2-1	-
TGTGCCACCAGCAGTCGTCCGACGGGCTACCAGGGCTACACCTTC	CATSSRPTGYQGYTF	15	TRBV15	-	TRBJ1-2	-
TGCAGTGCTAGAGATAACGGCGGGGTATACAATGAGCAGTTCTTC	CSARDNGGVYNEQFF	15	TRBV20-1	-	TRBJ2-1	few
TGTGCCAGCAGGCATCGACTAGCGGGGGTCCCTGGGGCCAACGTCCTGACTTTC	CASRHRLAGVPGANVLTF	18	TRBV7-2	TRBD2	TRBJ2-6	few
TGTGCCAGCAGCTCTTTAGCGGGGGCCAACAATGAGCAGTTCTTC	CASSSLAGANNEQFF	15	TRBV7-3	TRBD2	TRBJ2-1	-
TGCGCCAGCGGGAAGGGATCCCATGGGGATACGCAGTATTTT	CASGKGSHGDTQYF	14	TRBV5-1	-	TRBJ2-3	-
TGTGCCAGCAGCCAAGTGGTGGAGGGGGGCTACGAGCAGTACTTC	CASSQVVEGGYEQYF	15	TRBV3-1	-	TRBJ2-7	-
TGTGCCAGCAGCTTAGAGGGCAGCTCTTGGGAGACCCAGTACTTC	CASSLEGSSWETQYF	15	TRBV7-4	-	TRBJ2-5	-
TGTGCCACCTCGCCCGGGACGCCCGATACGCAGTATTTT	CATSPGTPDTQYF	13	TRBV12-3/TRBV12-4	-	TRBJ2-3	-
TGCGCTCCGACCAGGGACAGATTCACGCGCGAGCAGTACTTC	CAPTRDRFTREQYF	14	TRBV20-1	TRBD1	TRBJ2-7	-
TGTGCCAGCAGTTACACCCCCGACAGAAAAGCTTTCTTT	CASSYTPDRKAFF	13	TRBV6-6	-	TRBJ1-1	-
TGTGCCAGCAAGGCAGGGGTCAGAGCGGATACGCAGTATTTT	CASKAGVRADTQYF	14	TRBV7-3	-	TRBJ2-3	-
TGCGCCAGCAGCGGCGGGACTAGCGGGAGTGTCGATGAGCAGTTCTTC	CASSGGTSGSVDEQFF	16	TRBV5-1	TRBD2	TRBJ2-1	-
TGCGCCAGCGGAGGTGGGACTAGCGGCTCCTACGAGCAGTACTTC	CASGGGTSGSYEQYF	15	TRBV5-1	TRBD2	TRBJ2-7	few
TGTGCCAGCAGTCCCGGGACAAACCGTTGGGAGACCCAGTACTTC	CASSPGTNRWETQYF	15	TRBV28	-	TRBJ2-5	-
TGTGCCAGCAGCGTAGGTGATAGCTCCTACAATGAGCAGTTCTTC	CASSVGDSSYNEQFF	15	TRBV9	-	TRBJ2-1	few